This TCR beta chain was obtained from a study of blood T cell repertoires in COVID-19. How the authors handled the data: From reference gene primer amplification, estimates of nucleated cell counts were derived. The data were produced by immunoSEQ multiplex PCR, yet TCRdb's version contains in-frame clones alone and is incomplete. V, J and clone size are taken as reported in that table, and D and trimming were inferred from the DNA itself. The sample has 30,000 to 40,000 clones; approximately 80% are singletons. The CDR3 loop spans 14 amino acids. V trimming: 5 bases; J trimming: 7 bases; junction bases outside the gene matches: 3. The V gene's germline CDR1 is SGHTA and CDR2 FQGNSA.

Sequenced sample: peripheral blood. This TCR was recovered from a man aged 60 to 69 with COVID-19, enrolled during active disease. The chain joins TRBV7-2 to TRBJ1-5, with TRBD1 identical over 12 bases. The CDR3 protein is CASSAGTGGQPQHF. The DNA for the CDR3 is TGTGCCAGCAGCGCCGGGACAGGGGGCCAGCCCCAGCATTTT.